There are many counts of the clone carrying this TCR beta chain. Each 10 ml fresh peripheral blood draw supplied the PBMCs. With V trimmed by 5 bases and J by 2 bases, 5 bases remained unmatched. Germline CDR1 is MNHNS and CDR2 is SASEGT. The CDR3 is 15 residues long. From RNA transcripts, TCR beta CDR3 regions were amplified. A first-round RT-PCR of the TCR CDR3 used the HTBI primer set. MiXCR, applied by TCRdb to the multiplex PCR reads, yields one record per CDR3 protein. The sample has approximately 610,000 distinct CDR3 sequences, roughly 14% seen once. The sample belongs to a study of T cells in Graves' hyperthyroidism and ophthalmopathy.

This sequence was found in a woman in her 40s with Graves' ophthalmopathy. The J gene is TRBJ2-7, the V gene TRBV6-1, with 11 nucleotides matching TRBD1. Sequencing was done on a sample of blood. The CDR3 loop is CASSKPGQGAYEQYF. The CDR3 DNA reads TGTGCCAGCAGTAAACCGGGACAGGGGGCCTACGAGCAGTACTTC.